The 28 T cell receptor beta chains below come from one sample, sequenced in a study of shared T cell receptors in the human thymus. Profiling relied on immunoSEQ multiplex PCR, and the TCRdb table lists in-frame clones only, not all of them. The sample carries 450,000 to 650,000 clones, 78% recorded once. The data were also submitted as part of a second study, on human thymus T cells.

The sample taken for sequencing was thymocytes. The receptors shown here come from a boy less than two years old with a congenital heart defect.

The chain employs TRBV10-1 and TRBJ2-7; the D is unclear. Germline CDR1 and CDR2: WNHNN and SYGVQD (reference sequence). Trimming took off 3 bases at V and 6 bases at J, with 9 bases between the two ends. This CDR3 is 12 amino acids long. The CDR3 sequence: CASSDLAGEQYF. The CDR3 DNA follows: TGCGCCAGCAGTGACCTGGCTGGCGAGCAGTACTTC.

The V gene is TRBV9, the J gene TRBJ2-1, with D unclear. This CDR3 is built from 13 residues. Looked up from germline, CDR1 is SGDLS and CDR2 is YYNGEE. The V and J ends lost 1 base and 7 bases respectively, with 9 bases between them. The CDR3 spells CASSVQALNEQFF. Here the CDR3 DNA reads TGTGCCAGCAGCGTACAAGCGTTGAATGAGCAGTTCTTC.

The V call is TRBV11-3, the J call TRBJ2-7, with 16 bases matching TRBD2. V was pared by 5 bases and J by 3 bases, with 4 bases of the junction left unmatched. Germline V gene sequence: CDR1 SGHNT, CDR2 YENEEA. CDR3 length: 16 amino acids. The CDR3 here is CASSRGLAGGSYEQYF. The CDR3 DNA is TGTGCCAGCAGCCGGGGACTAGCGGGAGGGAGCTACGAGCAGTACTTC. The full variable domain, completed using reference TRBV11-3 and TRBJ2-7, is EAGVVQSPRYKIIEKKQPVAFWCNPISGHNTLYWYLQNLGQGPELLIRYENEEAVDDSQLPKDRFSAERLKGVDSTLKIQPAELGDSAVYLCASSRGLAGGSYEQYFGPGTRLTVT.

This clone was found a few times. The chain joins TRBV30 to TRBJ1-2; maybe TRBD1 (5 bases). This CDR3 comprises 15 residues. The germline CDR1 and CDR2 sequences are GTSNPN and SVGIG (reference sequence). Trimming left V 0 bases short and J 2 bases short, with 13 bases between. The CDR3 loop is CAWSVPEGKNYGYTF. CDR3 coding DNA: TGTGCCTGGAGTGTACCGGAGGGGAAGAACTATGGCTACACCTTC.

This chain links TRBV7-9 with TRBJ2-7; 9 nucleotides agree with TRBD1. This CDR3 has 16 amino acids. Germline V CDR1 and CDR2: SEHNR, FQNEAQ (reference sequence). V was clipped by 6 bases and J by 3 bases; unmatched bases: 12. In DNA, the CDR3 is TGTGCCAGCAGTTTTGACAGGGGGAGGGGCCACTACGAGCAGTACTTC. Protein product: CASSFDRGRGHYEQYF. Full variable domain (missing parts from reference TRBV7-9 and TRBJ2-7): DTGVSQNPRHKITKRGQNVTFRCDPISEHNRLYWYRQTLGQGPEFLTYFQNEAQLEKSRLLSDRFSAERPKGSFSTLEIQRTEQGDSAMYLCASSFDRGRGHYEQYFGPGTRLTVT.

The chain employs TRBV9 and TRBJ2-2; TRBD1 is a possible D gene (6 bases). CDR3 length: 17 amino acids. V gave up 0 bases and J gave up 0 bases, with 12 bases separating them. Germline CDR1 SGDLS, CDR2 YYNGEE. The CDR3 DNA follows: TGTGCCAGCAGCGTAGATAGGACAGACGCGAACACCGGGGAGCTGTTTTTT. Its translation is CASSVDRTDANTGELFF.

Here the CDR3 reads CASLRISTGELFF. DNA of the CDR3: TGTGCCAGCCTACGAATTAGTACCGGGGAGCTGTTTTTT. This chain links TRBV28 with TRBJ2-2; the D is unclear. The CDR3 spans 13 residues. Germline lookup yields CDR1 MDHEN and CDR2 SYDVKM. V lost 8 bases to trimming and J lost 5 bases, with 12 bases between them. Full variable domain (outside the CDR3, taken from reference TRBV28 and TRBJ2-2): DVKVTQSSRYLVKRTGEKVFLECVQDMDHENMFWYRQDPGLGLRLIYFSYDVKMKEKGDIPEGYSVSREKKERFSLILESASTNQTSMYLCASLRISTGELFFGEGSRLTVL.

The chain joins TRBV9 to TRBJ2-2; 14 nucleotides line up with TRBD2. Germline V gives CDR1 SGDLS, CDR2 YYNGEE. Trimming cost V 6 bases and J 5 bases; bases outside gene matches: 15. The CDR3 is 19 amino acids. The CDR3 DNA follows: TGTGCCAGCACCCCGAAGGGACTAGCGGGAGATCCAGGGACCGGGGAGCTGTTTTTT. Encoded protein: CASTPKGLAGDPGTGELFF.

The J gene is TRBJ2-7, the V gene TRBV15, with TRBD1 matching over 9 bases. The CDR3 extends over 13 amino acids. The germline CDR1 and CDR2 sequences are LNHNV and YYDKDF (reference sequence). V trimming: 8 bases; J trimming: 2 bases; junction bases outside the gene matches: 4. In nucleotides, the CDR3 is TGTGCCACCGGGACAGGGAATCCCTACGAGCAGTACTTC. Translation: CATGTGNPYEQYF.

The chain is built from TRBV6-5 and TRBJ1-1, with 7 bases lining up with TRBD1. The CDR3 is 16 residues long. With V trimmed by 0 bases and J by 0 bases, 4 bases remained unmatched. Germline lookup yields CDR1 MNHEY and CDR2 SVGAGI. The CDR3: CASSYSSTGLNTEAFF. CDR3 DNA: TGTGCCAGCAGTTACTCGTCGACAGGGTTGAACACTGAAGCTTTCTTT.

In its sample, this clone was seen a few times. The chain uses TRBV4-3 and TRBJ2-7; the match to TRBD2 covers 9 bases. V lost 2 bases and J lost 7; bases outside the gene matches: 6. Germline V gene data show CDR1 as LGHNA and CDR2 as YSLEER. This CDR3 has 14 amino acids. CDR3: CASSQSGTSREQYF. The CDR3 DNA sequence: TGCGCCAGCAGCCAATCTGGGACTAGCCGTGAGCAGTACTTC.

This clone was seen a single time. This sequence joins TRBV4-2 and TRBJ2-7; 9 bases match TRBD2. From germline, CDR1 is LGHNA and CDR2 YNFKEQ. The ends lost 3 bases at V and 3 bases at J; junction bases unmatched: 6. CDR3 size: 15 residues. CDR3 coding DNA: TGTGCCAGCAGCCAGCAAGATAGCGGGAGCTACGAGCAGTACTTC. Protein: CASSQQDSGSYEQYF.

J is TRBJ2-1 and V is TRBV4-2; 8 nucleotides align to TRBD2. Trimming at V came to 4 bases and at J to 5 bases, leaving 4 bases not matched to a gene. The CDR3 spans 14 residues. Per the germline V gene, CDR1 is LGHNA and CDR2 is YNFKEQ. CDR3 region: CASSLGLDDNEQFF. For the CDR3, the DNA is TGTGCCAGCAGCCTGGGACTAGACGACAATGAGCAGTTCTTC.

J is TRBJ2-7 and V is TRBV29-1; 9 nucleotides match TRBD1. V was clipped by 7 bases and J by 1 base; unmatched bases: 14. Germline-derived CDR1 and CDR2 are SQVTM and ANQGSEA. The length of the CDR3 is 16 residues. In DNA, the CDR3 is TGCAGCGCATCCAGGGCGGTACAGGGGGCATCCTACGAGCAGTACTTC. Its protein product is CSASRAVQGASYEQYF.

V and J are TRBV27 and TRBJ1-2; perhaps TRBD1 as D (5 bases). CDR1 and CDR2 from the germline V gene are MNHEY and SMNVEV (reference sequence). The V gene lost 5 bases and the J gene lost 6 bases, with 13 bases spanning the gap. This CDR3 spans 13 amino acids. CDR3 sequence reads: CASSPTDNHGYTF. For the CDR3, the DNA is TGTGCCAGCAGTCCCACGGACAACCATGGCTACACCTTC.

The chain recombines TRBV27 with TRBJ2-5, with TRBD1 as a possible D gene (6 bases). Trimming shortened V by 6 bases and J by 2 bases, and 13 bases separated the two germline ends. CDR1 and CDR2 (germline): MNHEY, SMNVEV (reference sequence). The CDR3 sequence is 14 residues long. The CDR3: CASSPKGGQETQYF. Written as DNA, the CDR3 is TGTGCCAGCAGCCCAAAAGGGGGACAAGAGACCCAGTACTTC.

This chain connects TRBV19 to TRBJ2-7; D is possibly TRBD1 (6 bases). This CDR3 is built from 9 residues. V was pared by 11 bases and J by 7 bases, with 9 bases between. CDR1 and CDR2 (germline): LNHDA, SQIVND (reference sequence). The CDR3 reads CARRGEQYF. CDR3 DNA sequence: TGTGCCCGAAGGGGGGAGCAGTACTTC. The variable domain in full, completed from reference TRBV19 and TRBJ2-7, reads DGGITQSPKYLFRKEGQNVTLSCEQNLNHDAMYWYRQDPGQGLRLIYYSQIVNDFQKGDIAEGYSVSREKKESFPLTVTSAQKNPTAFYLCARRGEQYFGPGTRLTVT.

With respect to this clone: One end of the junction does not line up with germline, which may come from a read error. The chain has TRBV7-9 and TRBJ2-5; TRBD2 matches at 9 bases. CDR1 and CDR2 (germline): SEHNR, FQNEAQ (reference sequence). The CDR3 is 11 residues long. The CDR3 DNA reads TGTGCCAGGGAATTAGATGGCGGGAGGGACTTC. It codes for CARELDGGRDF.

The V gene is TRBV27, the J gene TRBJ2-5, with TRBD1 as a possible D gene (5 bases). The germline CDR1 and CDR2 sequences are MNHEY and SMNVEV (reference sequence). The CDR3 runs to 18 residues. The V and J ends lost 3 bases and 2 bases respectively, with 22 bases between them. The CDR3 reads CASSFRGSRPWPQETQYF. In DNA form, the CDR3 reads TGTGCCAGCAGTTTTAGGGGTTCCAGGCCCTGGCCACAAGAGACCCAGTACTTC.

This rearrangement joins TRBV5-6 to TRBJ1-1; no clear D. V was shortened by 0 bases and J by 8 bases, with 14 bases between the two germline ends. Germline-derived CDR1 and CDR2 are SGHDT and YYEEEE. This CDR3 spans 14 amino acids. In nucleotides, the CDR3 is TGTGCCAGCAGCTTGGAAGGGCGCGGGGAGGAAGCTTTCTTT. Protein product: CASSLEGRGEEAFF.

The rearrangement links TRBV21-1 to TRBJ2-7; the table assigns TRBD2, which was not confirmed against the DNA. TRBV21-1 is a documented pseudogene. The CDR3 runs to 20 residues. This CDR3 reads CASSKAMTSGSAPRFYEQYF. The CDR3 DNA is TGTGCCAGCAGCAAAGCTATGACTAGCGGGAGTGCCCCGCGTTTCTACGAGCAGTACTTC.

Here the CDR3 DNA reads TGTGCCAGCAGCCTTCACAGCCCGGGGGTAGCCAAAAACATTCAGTACTTC. Protein sequence: CASSLHSPGVAKNIQYF. The chain combines TRBV2 with TRBJ2-4; maybe TRBD2 (6 bases). CDR3 length equals 17 residues. V was pared by 6 bases and J by 0 bases, with 18 bases between. Germline loops: CDR1 SNHLY, CDR2 FYNNEI.

In nucleotides, the CDR3 is TGTGCCAGCAGCCGGACTAGCGGGAGAGGCGAGCAGTACTTC. Its protein is CASSRTSGRGEQYF. The V call is TRBV4-2, the J call TRBJ2-7; 13 bases fit TRBD2. The CDR3 totals 14 residues. J was trimmed by 6 bases and V by 4 bases; bases with no gene match: 3. Germline CDR1 LGHNA, CDR2 YNFKEQ.

This chain joins TRBV5-1 and TRBJ2-5, with 11 bases lining up with TRBD2. The CDR3 spans 14 residues. The germline CDR1 and CDR2 sequences are SGHRS and YFSETQ. The trim removed 9 bases at V and 3 bases at J, leaving 7 bases unmatched. CDR3 sequence (DNA): TGCGCCACCACGCCGGGACTAGCGGAAGAGACCCAGTACTTC. Protein product: CATTPGLAEETQYF.

This chain links TRBV5-8 with TRBJ1-4; the match to TRBD1 covers 7 bases. The germline CDR1 and CDR2 sequences are SGHTS and YDEGEE. V trimming: 0 bases; J trimming: 7 bases; junction bases outside the gene matches: 6. The CDR3 loop spans 15 amino acids. As DNA, the CDR3 is TGTGCCAGCAGCTTGGGTCAGGGGGAAAGTGAAAAACTGTTTTTT. This sequence encodes CASSLGQGESEKLFF.

The gene calls are TRBV2 and TRBJ1-1, with D perhaps TRBD1 (5 bases). The germline V gene encodes CDR1 SNHLY and CDR2 FYNNEI. V lost 6 bases to trimming and J lost 4 bases, with 18 bases between them. This CDR3 is built from 15 residues. The CDR3 DNA is TGTGCCAGCAGGGGGACGGGGGTACGGTGCACTGAAGCTTTCTTT. As protein: CASRGTGVRCTEAFF. Using reference TRBV2 and TRBJ1-1 for the parts outside the CDR3, the full variable domain is EPEVTQTPSHQVTQMGQEVILRCVPISNHLYFYWYRQILGQKVEFLVSFYNNEISEKSEIFDDQFSVERPDGSNFTLKIRSTKLEDSAMYFCASRGTGVRCTEAFFGQGTRLTVV.

This clone has a single count. The chain is built from TRBV7-3 and TRBJ2-7, with D possibly TRBD2 on 5 matching bases. The CDR3 length is 15 residues. Germline values: CDR1 SGHTA, CDR2 FQGTGA. V was clipped by 5 bases and J by 0 bases, with 14 bases between them. CDR3 in DNA: TGTGCCAGCAGCCTAGCTTCTGGGGACTCCTACGAGCAGTACTTC. Amino acids: CASSLASGDSYEQYF.

The chain employs TRBV10-3 and TRBJ2-7; TRBD2 is a possible D gene (5 bases). From germline, CDR1 is ENHRY and CDR2 SYGVKD. The CDR3 length is 14 residues. Trimming took 5 bases from V and 5 from J, leaving 16 bases between them. CDR3 in amino acids: CAISPRRVPDEQYF. DNA of the CDR3: TGTGCCATCAGTCCCCGGCGGGTCCCTGACGAGCAGTACTTC.